This T cell receptor (beta chain) was captured in a study of blood T cell repertoires in COVID-19. At the level of the study: The analysed material was cDNA or gDNA that came from T cells, B-cell-depleted T cells, or PBMCs.

Germline V gives CDR1 MNHEY, CDR2 SVGEGT. The CDR3 is 16 residues long. The ends were cut back, 4 bases at V and 1 base at J, with 11 bases in the middle. Assay: immunoSEQ multiplex PCR; the TCRdb copy retains only in-frame clones and omits some. The sample yields fewer than 250,000 clones, over 80% seen once. The study recruited people aged roughly 18 to 100 years across approximately 23 US areas. Each participant's cohort was designated according to participant-reported clinical history. The clonotype was recovered from a woman aged 25 to 39 with acute COVID-19. The chain combines TRBV6-2 or TRBV6-3 with TRBJ2-6; no firm D call. The source material was PBMCs or T cells enriched from blood (not recorded which). CDR3 DNA sequence: TGTGCCAGCAGTTTTGCAGGAAGATCTGGGGCCAACGTCCTGACTTTC. Its protein is CASSFAGRSGANVLTF.